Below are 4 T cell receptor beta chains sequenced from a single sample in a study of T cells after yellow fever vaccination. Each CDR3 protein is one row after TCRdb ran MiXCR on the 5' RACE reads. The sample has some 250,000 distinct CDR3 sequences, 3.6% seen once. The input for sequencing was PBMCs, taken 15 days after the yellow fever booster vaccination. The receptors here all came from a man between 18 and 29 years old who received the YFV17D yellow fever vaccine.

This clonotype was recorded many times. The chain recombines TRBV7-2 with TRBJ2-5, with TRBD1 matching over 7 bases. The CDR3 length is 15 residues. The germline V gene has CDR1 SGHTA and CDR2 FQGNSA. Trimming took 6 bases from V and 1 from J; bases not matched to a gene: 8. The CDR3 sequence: CASRKNRGPQETQYF. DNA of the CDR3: TGTGCCAGCAGGAAAAACAGGGGCCCCCAAGAGACCCAGTACTTC.

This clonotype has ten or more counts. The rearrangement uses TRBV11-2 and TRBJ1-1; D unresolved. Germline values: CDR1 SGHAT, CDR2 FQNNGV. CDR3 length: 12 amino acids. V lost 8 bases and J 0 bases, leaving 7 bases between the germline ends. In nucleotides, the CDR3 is TGTGCCAGCGGCGGACTGAACACTGAAGCTTTCTTT. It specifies CASGGLNTEAFF.

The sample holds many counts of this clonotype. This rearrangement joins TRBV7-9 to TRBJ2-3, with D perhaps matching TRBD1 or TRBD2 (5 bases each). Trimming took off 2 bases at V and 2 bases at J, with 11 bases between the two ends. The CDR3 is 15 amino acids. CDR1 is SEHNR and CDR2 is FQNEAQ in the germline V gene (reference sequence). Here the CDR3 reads CASSLKGRDTDTQYF. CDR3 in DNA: TGTGCCAGCAGCTTAAAGGGACGGGACACAGATACGCAGTATTTT.

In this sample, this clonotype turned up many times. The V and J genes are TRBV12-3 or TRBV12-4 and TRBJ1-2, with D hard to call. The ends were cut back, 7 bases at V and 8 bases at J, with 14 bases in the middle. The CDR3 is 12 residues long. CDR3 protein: CASTILKVGYTF. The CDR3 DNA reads TGTGCCAGCACCATCCTCAAGGTCGGCTACACCTTC.